This T cell receptor (beta chain) stems from a study of cytomegalovirus exposure and HLA in healthy donors. The approximately 120-subject validation cohort, separate from the roughly 700-subject first cohort, included the donors. The repertoire was sequenced with immunoSEQ multiplex PCR; TCRdb's copy has only in-frame clones and lacks some. The sample has 150,000 to 200,000 clones, approximately 83% seen once; the top ten hold 2.5% to 3%. The TCR was taken from a woman in her late teens or twenties in good health and CMV-seropositive. Sequencing was carried out using PBMCs.

The CDR3 DNA reads TGTGCCAGCAGCTTAGGGTTGAGGGAGTCCGGGGAGCTGTTTTTT. Translated, it gives CASSLGLRESGELFF. The rearrangement uses TRBV11-2 and TRBJ2-2; weak D call: TRBD2 (5 bases). V shed 1 base and J shed 6 bases, with 12 bases lying between them. The CDR3 loop spans 15 amino acids. In germline, CDR1 is SGHAT, CDR2 FQNNGV. The entire variable domain, with the rest obtained from reference TRBV11-2 and TRBJ2-2, is as follows: EAGVAQSPRYKIIEKRQSVAFWCNPISGHATLYWYQQILGQGPKLLIQFQNNGVVDDSQLPKDRFSAERLKGVDSTLKIQPAKLEDSAVYLCASSLGLRESGELFFGEGSRLTVL.